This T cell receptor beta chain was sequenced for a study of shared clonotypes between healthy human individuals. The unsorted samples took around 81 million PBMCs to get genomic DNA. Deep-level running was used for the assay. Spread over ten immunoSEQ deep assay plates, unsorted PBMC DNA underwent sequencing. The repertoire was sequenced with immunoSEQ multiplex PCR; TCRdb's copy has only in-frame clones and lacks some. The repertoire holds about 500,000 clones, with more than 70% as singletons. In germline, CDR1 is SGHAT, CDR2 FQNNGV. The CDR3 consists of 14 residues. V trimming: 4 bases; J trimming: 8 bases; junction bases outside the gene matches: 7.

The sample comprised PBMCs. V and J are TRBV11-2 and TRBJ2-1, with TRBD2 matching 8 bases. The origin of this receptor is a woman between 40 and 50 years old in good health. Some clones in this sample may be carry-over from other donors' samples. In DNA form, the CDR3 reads TGTGCCAGCAGCTCCGGACTAGCCGCGGATGAGCAGTTCTTC. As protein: CASSSGLAADEQFF.